The TCR beta chain described here comes from a study of PD-L1 blockade in urothelial cancer. Study overall: Males with bladder-origin urothelial cancer constituted about nine tenths of the roughly 30 patients.

The table came from immunoSEQ multiplex PCR; TCRdb's copy has only in-frame clones and leaves some out. The sample lists 35,000 to 45,000 clones; about 80% were seen once. Germline V gene lookup returns CDR1 MNHNY and CDR2 SVGAGI (reference sequence). The CDR3 is made up of 15 amino acids. Between the trimmed V and J ends, which lost 9 bases and 5 bases, there was a span of 22 bases. The starting material was PBMCs, obtained around atezolizumab (anti-PD-L1) treatment. The sequence derives from a man aged 70-80 years with urothelial cancer. J is TRBJ2-5 and V is TRBV6-6; D perhaps matches TRBD2 (6 bases). CDR3 region: CASRKGGAETETQYF. The CDR3 DNA sequence: TGTGCCAGTCGAAAGGGAGGAGCTGAAACGGAGACCCAGTACTTC.